This is a list of T cell receptor beta chains from one sample in a study of Ad26.COV2.S vaccination and SARS-CoV-2 variants. Method: immunoSEQ multiplex PCR; TCRdb's copy keeps in-frame clones and lacks some. The table records hundreds of thousands of clones, around 89% of them present only once. The source was peripheral blood, collected in a trial of Ad26.COV2.S vaccine versus placebo. All receptors derive from a person aged 18-65 years who received the Ad26.COV2.S COVID-19 vaccine or a placebo. Each CDR3 is given with its conserved first and last residue. The order of the fields is D gene, clone size, V gene, J gene, CDR3 DNA, CDR3 protein. D genes are given only for firm matches. Expanded clones are given a class, and other clones once, few, many or no size at all.

D gene: NA; clone size: NA; V gene: TRBV27; J gene: TRBJ1-2; CDR3 DNA: TGTGCCAGCAGTTTTCAGGGGCATGGCTACACCTTC; CDR3 protein: CASSFQGHGYTF
D gene: NA; clone size: NA; V gene: TRBV7-9; J gene: TRBJ1-2; CDR3 DNA: TGTGCCAGCAGCCCGGACCATACGGGAGGCTACACCTTC; CDR3 protein: CASSPDHTGGYTF
D gene: NA; clone size: NA; V gene: TRBV27; J gene: TRBJ1-1; CDR3 DNA: TGTGCCAGCAGTATCCGACAGACCACTGAAGCTTTCTTT; CDR3 protein: CASSIRQTTEAFF
D gene: NA; clone size: NA; V gene: TRBV2; J gene: TRBJ2-1; CDR3 DNA: TGTGCCAGCTCCGGGACATTCAGATACAATGAGCAGTTCTTC; CDR3 protein: CASSGTFRYNEQFF
D gene: NA; clone size: NA; V gene: TRBV21-1; J gene: TRBJ2-1; CDR3 DNA: TGTGCCAGCAGCAAAGCGGGACTAGCGGGAGGGCCGCACAATGAGCAGTTCTTC; CDR3 protein: CASSKAGLAGGPHNEQFF
D gene: NA; clone size: NA; V gene: TRBV5-1; J gene: TRBJ1-1; CDR3 DNA: TGCGCCAGCAGGTTAGGCCCAGAAGCTTTCTTT; CDR3 protein: CASRLGPEAFF
D gene: NA; clone size: few; V gene: TRBV15; J gene: TRBJ2-5; CDR3 DNA: TGTGCCACCAGCAGAGATTTCAGGCTAGAAGAGACCCAGTACTTC; CDR3 protein: CATSRDFRLEETQYF
D gene: TRBD2; clone size: NA; V gene: TRBV30; J gene: TRBJ2-7; CDR3 DNA: TGTGCCTGGAGTCCCCCCGGACTAGCGGGAGGGCCCGGGTCCAACGAGCAGTACTTC; CDR3 protein: CAWSPPGLAGGPGSNEQYF
D gene: NA; clone size: once; V gene: TRBV7-9; J gene: TRBJ2-7; CDR3 DNA: TGTGCCAGCAGCACGACGGACAGCTACGAGCAGTACTTC; CDR3 protein: CASSTTDSYEQYF
D gene: NA; clone size: NA; V gene: TRBV5-4; J gene: TRBJ2-3; CDR3 DNA: TGTGCCAGCAGCACACCGGACGGATCCACAGATACGCAGTATTTT; CDR3 protein: CASSTPDGSTDTQYF
D gene: NA; clone size: NA; V gene: TRBV7-9; J gene: TRBJ1-6; CDR3 DNA: TGTGCCAGCAGCACCAGGGACGGGAGTAATTCACCCCTCCACTTT; CDR3 protein: CASSTRDGSNSPLHF
D gene: NA; clone size: few; V gene: TRBV2; J gene: TRBJ2-2; CDR3 DNA: TGTGCCAGCAGTCCCCGGGGGCTGCCTGACCTCAAGTCGAACACCGGGGAGCTGTTTTTT; CDR3 protein: CASSPRGLPDLKSNTGELFF
D gene: TRBD1; clone size: NA; V gene: TRBV5-1; J gene: TRBJ1-4; CDR3 DNA: TGCGCCAGCAGCTTACAAACCGGGACAGGTGAAAAACTGTTTTTT; CDR3 protein: CASSLQTGTGEKLFF
D gene: NA; clone size: NA; V gene: TRBV30; J gene: TRBJ2-2; CDR3 DNA: TGTGCCTGGAGTTCGGGGTTAACTTCGAACACCGGGGAGCTGTTTTTT; CDR3 protein: CAWSSGLTSNTGELFF
D gene: TRBD2; clone size: NA; V gene: TRBV9; J gene: TRBJ2-3; CDR3 DNA: TGTGCCAGCAGCGGTTATAGCGGGGGGGCAACAGATACGCAGTATTTT; CDR3 protein: CASSGYSGGATDTQYF
D gene: NA; clone size: NA; V gene: TRBV3-1/TRBV3-2; J gene: TRBJ1-4; CDR3 DNA: TGTGCCAGCAGCCAAGGGATAGGGTTAGGAGAAAAACTGTTTTTT; CDR3 protein: CASSQGIGLGEKLFF
D gene: NA; clone size: NA; V gene: TRBV3-1/TRBV3-2; J gene: TRBJ1-2; CDR3 DNA: TGTGCCAGCAGCCCCCAGGGCCAGGGGCTAGGGGGCTACACCTTC; CDR3 protein: CASSPQGQGLGGYTF
D gene: NA; clone size: NA; V gene: TRBV6-2/TRBV6-3; J gene: TRBJ2-1; CDR3 DNA: TGTGCCAGCAGTTACTCGCGGGTAGCAGATGCAATATCCTACAATGAGCAGTTCTTC; CDR3 protein: CASSYSRVADAISYNEQFF
D gene: TRBD2; clone size: few; V gene: TRBV9; J gene: TRBJ2-5; CDR3 DNA: TGTGCCAGCAGCGCGGCGGGACTAGCGGGACCCGAGACCCAGTACTTC; CDR3 protein: CASSAAGLAGPETQYF
D gene: NA; clone size: NA; V gene: TRBV10-1; J gene: TRBJ2-4; CDR3 DNA: TGCGCCAGCAGTGAGTCGCGAAGCAGTCGGGGAGACATTCAGTACTTC; CDR3 protein: CASSESRSSRGDIQYF
D gene: NA; clone size: few; V gene: TRBV6-2/TRBV6-3; J gene: TRBJ1-5; CDR3 DNA: TGTGCCAGCAGTTACTGGGGGGATGGCAATCAGCCCCAGCATTTT; CDR3 protein: CASSYWGDGNQPQHF
D gene: NA; clone size: NA; V gene: TRBV19; J gene: TRBJ1-5; CDR3 DNA: TGTGCCAGTAACGGGACAAGAGATCAGCCCCAGCATTTT; CDR3 protein: CASNGTRDQPQHF
D gene: NA; clone size: NA; V gene: TRBV3-1/TRBV3-2; J gene: TRBJ1-1; CDR3 DNA: TGTGCCAGCAGCCAAAGGGGAGTCCCCACTGAAGCTTTCTTT; CDR3 protein: CASSQRGVPTEAFF
D gene: NA; clone size: NA; V gene: TRBV10-3; J gene: TRBJ2-7; CDR3 DNA: TGTGCCATCAGTGAGTCTGAGTGGGGGTACGAGCAGTACTTC; CDR3 protein: CAISESEWGYEQYF